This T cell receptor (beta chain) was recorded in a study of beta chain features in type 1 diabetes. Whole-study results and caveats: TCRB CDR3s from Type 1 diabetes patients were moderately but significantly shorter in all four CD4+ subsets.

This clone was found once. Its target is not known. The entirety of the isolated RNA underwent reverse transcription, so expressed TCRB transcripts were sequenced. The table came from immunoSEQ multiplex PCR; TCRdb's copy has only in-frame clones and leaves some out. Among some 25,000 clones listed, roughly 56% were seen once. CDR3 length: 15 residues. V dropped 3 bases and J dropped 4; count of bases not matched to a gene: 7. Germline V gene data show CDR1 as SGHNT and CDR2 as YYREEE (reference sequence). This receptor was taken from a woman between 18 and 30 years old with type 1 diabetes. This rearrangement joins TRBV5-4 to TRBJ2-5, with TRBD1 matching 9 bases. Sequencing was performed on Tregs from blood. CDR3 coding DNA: TGTGCCAGCAGCTATCCGGGACAGGGCAGAGAGACCCAGTACTTC. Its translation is CASSYPGQGRETQYF.